This entry is about one T cell receptor (beta chain). Its antigen is unknown. This record comes from a study of blood T cells in healthy people across ages. Broader study findings: One million T cells yielded diversity estimates that were considered underestimates.

The CDR3 sequence is 14 residues long. CDR1 is MDHEN and CDR2 is SYDVKM in the germline V gene. A second PCR, run for about 6 to 11 cycles, used a sample-barcoded 5' primer plus a J-beta primer mix. Each cDNA molecule received a tag from a template-switch adaptor that had 12 random nucleotides. A minimum of 2.5 million CDR3-containing paired-end reads was obtained for each sample. TCRdb reprocessed the 5' RACE reads with MiXCR, giving one entry per CDR3 protein. This sample has approximately 800,000 distinct CDR3 sequences, with approximately 59% found just once. This TCR derives from a man aged 25-40 years in good health. This sequence joins TRBV28 and TRBJ2-7; TRBD2 agrees at 10 bases. The J call could be wrong; TRBJ2-5 is a better fit for the DNA end. Sequencing was performed on blood. CDR3 sequence reads: CASSELAGYETQYF. Written as DNA, the CDR3 is TGTGCCAGCAGTGAACTAGCGGGGTATGAGACCCAGTACTTC.